This TCR beta chain was retrieved from a study of beta chain features in type 1 diabetes. Expressed TCRB transcripts were sequenced, since all the RNA that had been isolated was reverse transcribed. Sequencing was performed with immunoSEQ multiplex PCR; in TCRdb, only in-frame clones are kept and a portion is missing. Of hundreds of thousands of clones in the sample, roughly 13% were seen once. General study findings and limits: Shortening of TCRB CDR3s, moderate but significant, appeared in all four CD4+ subsets of Type 1 diabetes patients. Among patients, naive, central memory and Treg TCRB repertoires appeared more similar than among healthy donors.

Looked up from germline, CDR1 is SGDLS and CDR2 is YYNGEE. V lost 0 bases to trimming and J lost 6 bases, with 8 bases between them. This CDR3 is built from 13 residues. Donors contributed one heparinised blood draw apiece, averaging about 110 mL. Turning to this clone: Its target is unknown.

The chain employs TRBV9 and TRBJ2-3; D gene unclear. Material: naive CD4+ T cells from blood. This TCR came from a young man with type 1 diabetes. The CDR3, as DNA: TGTGCCAGCAGCGTAGGGTGGCAGGATACGCAGTATTTT. This codes for CASSVGWQDTQYF.